Listed below are T cell receptor beta chains from one sample, sequenced in a study of blood T cell repertoires in COVID-19. Measured with immunoSEQ multiplex PCR; TCRdb has only the in-frame clones, and not every one. The data show around 340,000 clones, with roughly 89% seen just once and roughly 4% held by the top ten. Sequencing was done on a sample of peripheral blood. These receptors were obtained from a woman aged 60-75 years with COVID-19, enrolled during active disease. The conserved cysteine and the conserved F or W are not part of the CDR3 here.

TRBJ2-7	TRBV6-5	ASSLRPGTDSYEQY
TRBJ1-1	TRBV19	ASISLGTGGTEAF
TRBJ1-3	TRBV29-1	SVAPTGAGNTIY
TRBJ1-6	TRBV10-1	ASSRQDSPLH
TRBJ1-2	TRBV6-5	ASSYPGGYT
TRBJ1-2	TRBV5-1	ASSLDRGGYT
TRBJ1-5	TRBV5-1	ASSLTGAGNQPQH
TRBJ1-3	TRBV13	ASRFRGASGNTIY
TRBJ1-1	TRBV9	ASSPRVQRNTEAF
TRBJ2-7	TRBV5-5	ASSLKRTSGGRIYEQY
TRBJ1-3	TRBV18	ASSPAGPTGNTIY
TRBJ2-7	TRBV5-1	ASSSDSSYEQY
TRBJ1-1	TRBV2	ASSASVKNTEAF
TRBJ1-2	TRBV4-1	ASSQPGTGRGGYT
TRBJ2-7	TRBV15	ATGNGQGLSEQY
TRBJ2-7	TRBV10-3	AISEYLGDSYEQY
TRBJ1-2	TRBV19	ASRGTGQNYGYT
TRBJ2-1	TRBV19	ASSIVSGATNEQF
TRBJ1-1	TRBV7-9	ASSNRGNTEAF
TRBJ2-4	TRBV6-1	ASSDRLGLQNIQY
TRBJ1-3	TRBV9	ASSATGGSAGNTIY
TRBJ2-5	TRBV5-6	ASSLVGVQETQY
TRBJ1-4	TRBV4-1	ASSQDSGTGRGKLF
TRBJ1-2	TRBV15	ATSRDTVYGYT
TRBJ1-1	TRBV10-3	AISDPGQGNTEAF
TRBJ1-1	TRBV19	ASSIRTGMNTEAF
TRBJ1-5	TRBV2	ASLQGISNQPQH
TRBJ1-5	TRBV4-1	ASSQDDGGPPFNQPQH
TRBJ1-2	TRBV6-5	ASSRTDPLGGYT
TRBJ2-7	TRBV19	ASSIDGTGVSEQY
TRBJ1-1	TRBV6-5	ASSYRQGNSEAF
TRBJ1-5	TRBV23-1	ASSQSAGGGQPQH
TRBJ2-6	TRBV7-3	ASSLNRGTSGANVLT
TRBJ1-3	TRBV6-5	ASSPGWTNTIY
TRBJ1-2	TRBV21-1	ASSKNTFGRDSLGYGYT
TRBJ1-3	TRBV12-3/TRBV12-4	ASSLQGNTIY
TRBJ1-5	TRBV27	ASSLLPQGGQPQH
TRBJ2-7	TRBV7-2	ASSFMTSGGLV
TRBJ1-2	TRBV19	ASRGGRGVYGYT
TRBJ2-7	TRBV6-6	ASSFPGGAYEQY
TRBJ2-3	TRBV6-4	ASGPSGGNTDTQY
TRBJ2-1	TRBV6-5	ASSPGLAAYNEQF
TRBJ1-2	TRBV4-2	ASSQDQGTANYGYT
TRBJ2-7	TRBV5-4	ASSLFLGSSYEQY
TRBJ1-2	TRBV12-3/TRBV12-4	ASSLFPSGYT
TRBJ1-4	TRBV5-6	ASSWRNEKLF
TRBJ2-1	TRBV19	ASSIEGSNEQF
TRBJ1-3	TRBV11-2	AEPVGNTIY
TRBJ2-2	TRBV19	ASSSRTGSTGELF
TRBJ2-1	TRBV6-6	ASRPGQGTYNEQF
TRBJ2-3	TRBV5-1	ASSRGTSGADTQY
TRBJ1-5	TRBV19	ASSNPGHYNQPQH
TRBJ2-1	TRBV6-5	ASSLRTSGNEQF